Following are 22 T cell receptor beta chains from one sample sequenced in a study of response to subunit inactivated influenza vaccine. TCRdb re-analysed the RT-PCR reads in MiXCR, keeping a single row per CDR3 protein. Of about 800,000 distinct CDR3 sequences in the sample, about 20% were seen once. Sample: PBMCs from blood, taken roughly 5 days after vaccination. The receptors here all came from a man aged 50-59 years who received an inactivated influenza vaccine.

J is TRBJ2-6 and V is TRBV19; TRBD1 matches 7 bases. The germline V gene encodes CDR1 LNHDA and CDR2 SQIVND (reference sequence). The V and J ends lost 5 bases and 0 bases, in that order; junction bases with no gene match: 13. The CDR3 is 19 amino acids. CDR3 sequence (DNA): TGTGCCAGTAGTCGACAGGGAAGCTTTACTCCCTCTGGGGCCAACGTCCTGACTTTC. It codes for CASSRQGSFTPSGANVLTF.

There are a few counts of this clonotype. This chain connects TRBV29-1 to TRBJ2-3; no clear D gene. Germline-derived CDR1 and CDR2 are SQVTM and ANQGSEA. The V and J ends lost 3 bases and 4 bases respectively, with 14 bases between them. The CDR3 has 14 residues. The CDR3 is CSVELNGRADTQYF. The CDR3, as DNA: TGCAGCGTTGAGCTCAATGGTAGGGCAGATACGCAGTATTTT.

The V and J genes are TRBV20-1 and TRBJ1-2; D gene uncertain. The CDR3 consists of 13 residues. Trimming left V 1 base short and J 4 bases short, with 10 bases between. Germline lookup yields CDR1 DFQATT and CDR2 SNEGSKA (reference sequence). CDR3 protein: CSARGPGIYGYTF. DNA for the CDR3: TGCAGTGCTAGAGGCCCGGGGATCTATGGCTACACCTTC.

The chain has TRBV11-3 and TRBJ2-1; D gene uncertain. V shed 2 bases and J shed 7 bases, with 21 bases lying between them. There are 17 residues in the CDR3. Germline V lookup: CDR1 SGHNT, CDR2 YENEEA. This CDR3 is CASSLNSLDSWENEQFF. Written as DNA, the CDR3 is TGTGCCAGCAGCTTAAACAGCTTAGATTCGTGGGAAAATGAGCAGTTCTTC.

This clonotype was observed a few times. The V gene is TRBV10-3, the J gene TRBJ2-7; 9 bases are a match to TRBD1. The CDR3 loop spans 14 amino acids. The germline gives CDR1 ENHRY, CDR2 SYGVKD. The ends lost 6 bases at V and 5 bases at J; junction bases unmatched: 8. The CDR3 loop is CAIRGLDRGHEQYF. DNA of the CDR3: TGTGCCATCAGGGGACTGGACAGGGGCCACGAGCAGTACTTC.

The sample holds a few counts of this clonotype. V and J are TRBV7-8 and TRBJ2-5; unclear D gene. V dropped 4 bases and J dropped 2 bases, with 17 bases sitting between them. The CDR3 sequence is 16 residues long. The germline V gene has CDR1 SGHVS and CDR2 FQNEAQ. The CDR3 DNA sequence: TGTGCCAGCAGCTCCCGGCGCGAGCCAGCGCAAGAGACCCAGTACTTC. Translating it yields CASSSRREPAQETQYF.

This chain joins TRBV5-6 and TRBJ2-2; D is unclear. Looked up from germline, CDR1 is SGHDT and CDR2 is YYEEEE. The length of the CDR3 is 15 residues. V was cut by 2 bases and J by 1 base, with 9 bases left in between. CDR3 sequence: CASSLDTQNTGELFF. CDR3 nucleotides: TGTGCCAGCAGCTTAGACACCCAGAACACCGGGGAGCTGTTTTTT.

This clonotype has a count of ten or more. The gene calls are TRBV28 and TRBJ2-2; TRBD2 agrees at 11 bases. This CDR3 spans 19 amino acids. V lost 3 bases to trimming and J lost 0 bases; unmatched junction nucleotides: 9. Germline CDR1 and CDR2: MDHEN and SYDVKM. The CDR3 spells CASSFPTSGATTNTGELFF. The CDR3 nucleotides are TGTGCCAGCAGTTTCCCGACTAGCGGGGCCACTACGAACACCGGGGAGCTGTTTTTT.

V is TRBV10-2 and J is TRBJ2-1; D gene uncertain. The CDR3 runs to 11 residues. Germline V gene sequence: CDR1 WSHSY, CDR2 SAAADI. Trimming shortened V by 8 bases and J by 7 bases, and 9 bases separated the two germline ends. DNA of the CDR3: TGCGCCAGCGGGGAATGGAATGAGCAGTTCTTC. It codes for CASGEWNEQFF.

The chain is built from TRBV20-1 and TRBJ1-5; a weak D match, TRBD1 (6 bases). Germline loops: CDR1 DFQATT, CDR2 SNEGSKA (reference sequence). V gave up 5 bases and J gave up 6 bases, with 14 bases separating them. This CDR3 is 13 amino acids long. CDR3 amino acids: CSASTGKSQPQHF. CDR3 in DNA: TGCAGTGCTTCTACAGGGAAGAGTCAGCCCCAGCATTTT.

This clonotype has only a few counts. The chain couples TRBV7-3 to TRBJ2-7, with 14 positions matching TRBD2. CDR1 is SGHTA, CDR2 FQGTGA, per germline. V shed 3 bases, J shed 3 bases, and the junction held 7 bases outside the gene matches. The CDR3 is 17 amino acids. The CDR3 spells CASSFPRLAGGCYEQYF. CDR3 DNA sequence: TGTGCCAGCAGCTTCCCTCGACTAGCGGGAGGGTGCTACGAGCAGTACTTC.

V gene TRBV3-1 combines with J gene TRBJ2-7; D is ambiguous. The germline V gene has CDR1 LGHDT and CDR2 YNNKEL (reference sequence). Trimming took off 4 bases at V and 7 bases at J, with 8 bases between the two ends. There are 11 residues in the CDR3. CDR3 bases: TGTGCCAGCAGCCTCACCTGGGAGCAGTACTTC. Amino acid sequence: CASSLTWEQYF.

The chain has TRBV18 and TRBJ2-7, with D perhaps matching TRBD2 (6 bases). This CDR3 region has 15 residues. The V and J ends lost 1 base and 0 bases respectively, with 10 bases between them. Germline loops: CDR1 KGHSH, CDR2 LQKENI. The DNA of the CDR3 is TGTGCCAGCTCACCACTCGGCGGGAACTCCTACGAGCAGTACTTC. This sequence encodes CASSPLGGNSYEQYF.

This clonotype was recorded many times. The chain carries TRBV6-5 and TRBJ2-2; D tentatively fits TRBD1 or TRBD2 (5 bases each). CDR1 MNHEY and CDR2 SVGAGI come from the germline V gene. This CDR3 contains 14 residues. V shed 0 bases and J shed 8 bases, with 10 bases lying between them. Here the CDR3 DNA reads TGTGCCAGCAGTTACTCGGTGGGGGAGGGGGAGCTGTTTTTT. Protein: CASSYSVGEGELFF.

This CDR3 reads CASSYRGVSNEQFF. In DNA, the CDR3 is TGTGCCAGCAGTTACAGGGGAGTAAGCAATGAGCAGTTCTTC. The chain carries TRBV6-2 or TRBV6-3 and TRBJ2-1; perhaps D is TRBD1 or TRBD2 (5 bases each). Trimming removed 2 bases from V and 6 bases from J, with 11 bases in between. The germline V gene has CDR1 MNHEY and CDR2 SVGEGT. This CDR3 has 14 residues.

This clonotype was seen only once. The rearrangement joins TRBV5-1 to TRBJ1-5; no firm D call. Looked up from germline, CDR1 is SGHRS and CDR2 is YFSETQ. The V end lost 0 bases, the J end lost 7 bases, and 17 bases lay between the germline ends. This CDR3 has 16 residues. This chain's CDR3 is CASSLEPGSPPQPQHF. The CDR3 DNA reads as TGCGCCAGCAGCTTGGAGCCGGGTTCACCTCCCCAGCCCCAGCATTTT.

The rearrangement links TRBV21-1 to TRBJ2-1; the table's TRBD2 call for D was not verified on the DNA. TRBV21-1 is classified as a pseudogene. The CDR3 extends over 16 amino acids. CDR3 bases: TGTGCCAGCAGCAAAGCCCGGCCCAGCTCCTACAATGAGCAGTTCTTC. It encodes CASSKARPSSYNEQFF.

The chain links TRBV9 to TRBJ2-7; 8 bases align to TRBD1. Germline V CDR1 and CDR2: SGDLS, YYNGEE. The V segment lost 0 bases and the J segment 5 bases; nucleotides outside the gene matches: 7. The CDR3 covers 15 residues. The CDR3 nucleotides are TGTGCCAGCAGCGTAGCTGGGGACAGGACGGACGAGCAGTACTTC. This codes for CASSVAGDRTDEQYF.

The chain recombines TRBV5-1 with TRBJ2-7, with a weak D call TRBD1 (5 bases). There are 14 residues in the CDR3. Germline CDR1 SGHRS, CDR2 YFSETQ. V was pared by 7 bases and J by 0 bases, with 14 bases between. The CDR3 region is CASYKVGRSYEQYF. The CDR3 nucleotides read TGCGCCAGCTACAAAGTGGGGCGCTCCTACGAGCAGTACTTC.

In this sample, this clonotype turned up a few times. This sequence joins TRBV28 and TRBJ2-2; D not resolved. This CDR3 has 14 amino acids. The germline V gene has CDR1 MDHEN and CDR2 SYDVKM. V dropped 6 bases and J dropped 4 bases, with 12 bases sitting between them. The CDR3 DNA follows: TGTGCCAGCAGGCATAGGGCAATCACCGGGGAGCTGTTTTTT. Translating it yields CASRHRAITGELFF.

DNA for the CDR3: TGCAGTGCTAGAGGGGACAGGAGCTACAATGAGCAGTTCTTC. Translated, it gives CSARGDRSYNEQFF. This chain links TRBV20-1 with TRBJ2-1; 8 positions match TRBD1. The V gene end was trimmed by 1 base and the J gene end by 3 bases; junction bases not matched to a gene: 2. The CDR3 has 14 amino acids. CDR1 DFQATT and CDR2 SNEGSKA come from the germline V gene (reference sequence).

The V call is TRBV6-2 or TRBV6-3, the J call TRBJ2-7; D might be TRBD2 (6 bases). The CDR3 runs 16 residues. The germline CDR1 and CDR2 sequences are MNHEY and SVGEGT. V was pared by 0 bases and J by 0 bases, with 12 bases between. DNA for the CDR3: TGTGCCAGCAGTTACTCGATCGGGGAGGTCTCCTACGAGCAGTACTTC. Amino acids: CASSYSIGEVSYEQYF.